What follows describes a single TCR beta chain. These data come from a study of blood T cell repertoires in COVID-19. Study-wide context: The origin of the acute and convalescent COVID-19 samples was the United States, Italy and Spain. Sources were T cells, B-cell-depleted T cells, or PBMCs; the material itself was cDNA or gDNA.

Authors' analysis steps: Amplification with reference gene primers provided the estimates of nucleated cell counts. Using immunoSEQ multiplex PCR, the repertoire was profiled, and TCRdb retains in-frame clones only, with some absent. V, J and clone size were drawn from that table, and D and trimming were deduced from the DNA. The sample consists of approximately 110,000 clones, approximately 82% of them appearing once. The material sequenced was peripheral blood. This receptor was identified in an elderly woman with acute or convalescent COVID-19.

The CDR3 DNA reads TGTGCCAGTAGTCTCAGCGGGCCGACCTACAATGAGCAGTTCTTC. As protein: CASSLSGPTYNEQFF. The V and J genes are TRBV19 and TRBJ2-1; maybe TRBD2 (6 bases). The V gene lost 5 bases and the J gene lost 2 bases, with 13 bases spanning the gap. The length of the CDR3 is 15 residues. Germline-derived CDR1 and CDR2 are LNHDA and SQIVND (reference sequence).